This TCR beta chain was identified during a study of T cell responses to AZD1222 COVID-19 vaccine. The study, taken as a whole, reports: The study found Spike-specific TCR breadth and depth rose after two AZD1222 doses.

Comments on this clone: Antigen unknown.

V was cut by 2 bases and J by 1 base, with 11 bases left in between. Germline lookup yields CDR1 SGHTA and CDR2 FQGNSA. The length of the CDR3 is 15 residues. Sequencing used immunoSEQ multiplex PCR; TCRdb keeps in-frame clones, though not all of them. In the table there are under 170,000 clones, around 90% of which are singletons. The receptor was derived from an adult who received the AZD1222 COVID-19 vaccine. This rearrangement joins TRBV7-2 to TRBJ1-2; D perhaps matches TRBD1 (5 bases). The sequencing here drew on peripheral blood, taken 28 days after the second AZD1222 dose. CDR3 sequence reads: CASSLSGRYNYGYTF. The CDR3 DNA reads as TGTGCCAGCAGCTTATCAGGGAGATATAACTATGGCTACACCTTC.